A selection of T cell receptor beta chains follows, all from one sample in a study of cytomegalovirus exposure and HLA in healthy donors. Method: immunoSEQ multiplex PCR; TCRdb's copy keeps in-frame clones and lacks some. This table lists about 140,000 clones. Input material: PBMCs. These receptors all come from a woman in her late teens or twenties in good health and CMV-seronegative. CDR3s include the opening cysteine and the closing phenylalanine or tryptophan. D genes are given only for firm matches.

CDR3: CASSSYTGVYTEAFF
DNA: TGTGCCAGCAGCTCGTATACAGGGGTGTACACTGAAGCTTTCTTT
D: TRBD1
J: TRBJ1-1
V: TRBV7-9

CDR3: CASSPDRVRYQPQHF
DNA: TGTGCCAGCAGTCCCGACAGGGTAAGGTATCAGCCCCAGCATTTT
D: TRBD1
J: TRBJ1-5
V: TRBV28

CDR3: CASSSLMPGAGELFF
DNA: TGTGCCAGCAGCTCTTTAATGCCAGGGGCCGGGGAGCTGTTTTTT
D: .
J: TRBJ2-2
V: TRBV11-2

CDR3: CASSIEVLGNQPQHF
DNA: TGTGCCAGTAGTATTGAGGTTTTGGGCAATCAGCCCCAGCATTTT
D: .
J: TRBJ1-5
V: TRBV19

CDR3: CASSLGTNTEAFF
DNA: TGTGCCAGCAGTTTAGGGACAAACACTGAAGCTTTCTTT
D: .
J: TRBJ1-1
V: TRBV6-7

CDR3: CSVEAHANYGYTF
DNA: TGCAGCGTTGAGGCCCACGCTAACTATGGCTACACCTTC
D: .
J: TRBJ1-2
V: TRBV29-1

CDR3: CASSLNTGPTNEKLFF
DNA: TGCGCCAGCAGCTTGAATACAGGGCCCACTAATGAAAAACTGTTTTTT
D: .
J: TRBJ1-4
V: TRBV5-1

CDR3: CASSPDRGQGETQYF
DNA: TGTGCCAGCAGCCCTGACAGGGGGCAAGGAGAGACCCAGTACTTC
D: TRBD1
J: TRBJ2-5
V: TRBV7-8

CDR3: CASSDARVPKGVNTEAFF
DNA: TGTGCCAGCTCAGACGCCAGGGTCCCCAAGGGGGTGAACACTGAAGCTTTCTTT
D: .
J: TRBJ1-1
V: TRBV9

CDR3: CASSPFPRENTEAFF
DNA: TGTGCCAGCTCACCATTCCCCAGGGAGAACACTGAAGCTTTCTTT
D: .
J: TRBJ1-1
V: TRBV18

CDR3: CASSLGFMAAGPQETQYF
DNA: TGTGCCAGCAGCTTAGGTTTTATGGCAGCGGGACCCCAAGAGACCCAGTACTTC
D: TRBD2
J: TRBJ2-5
V: TRBV11-3

CDR3: CASREAWDRVYGYTF
DNA: TGTGCCAGCAGAGAGGCTTGGGACAGGGTGTATGGCTACACCTTC
D: TRBD1
J: TRBJ1-2
V: TRBV28

CDR3: CSARQGPYGYTF
DNA: TGCAGCGCACGACAGGGACCCTATGGCTACACCTTC
D: TRBD1
J: TRBJ1-2
V: TRBV29-1

CDR3: CASSLGFGSGRDEKLFF
DNA: .
D: .
J: TRBJ1-4
V: TRBV5-1

CDR3: CASSLSAGGSYEQYF
DNA: TGTGCCAGCAGTTTATCGGCGGGAGGGTCCTACGAGCAGTACTTC
D: TRBD2
J: TRBJ2-7
V: TRBV27

CDR3: CASKAGTRLYEQYF
DNA: TGTGCCAGCAAGGCCGGGACTCGACTCTACGAGCAGTACTTC
D: .
J: TRBJ2-7
V: TRBV5-6

CDR3: CASSPGMRGEKLFF
DNA: TGCGCCAGCAGTCCAGGAATGAGGGGGGAAAAACTGTTTTTT
D: .
J: TRBJ1-4
V: TRBV10-1

CDR3: CASSIDRSGSYNEQFF
DNA: TGTGCCAGTAGTATAGATCGGTCAGGGTCCTACAATGAGCAGTTCTTC
D: .
J: TRBJ2-1
V: TRBV19

CDR3: CASRSGQGWKFF
DNA: TGTGCCAGCAGATCTGGACAGGGGTGGAAGTTCTTC
D: TRBD1
J: TRBJ2-1
V: TRBV6-5

CDR3: CASSPKYSGRDTGELFF
DNA: TGTGCCAGCAGTCCAAAGTATAGCGGGAGGGACACCGGGGAGCTGTTTTTT
D: TRBD2
J: TRBJ2-2
V: TRBV11-1

CDR3: CASSSGGTSGINEQFF
DNA: TGTGCCAGCAGCTCCGGGGGGACTAGCGGGATAAATGAGCAGTTCTTC
D: TRBD2
J: TRBJ2-1
V: TRBV9

CDR3: CASFNYGYTF
DNA: TGTGCCAGCTTTAACTATGGCTACACCTTC
D: .
J: TRBJ1-2
V: TRBV19

CDR3: CASSPGQGYNEQFF
DNA: TGTGCCAGCAGCCCGGGACAGGGATACAATGAGCAGTTCTTC
D: TRBD1
J: TRBJ2-1
V: TRBV14

CDR3: CASSPRQVNTEAFF
DNA: TGCGCCAGCAGCCCCCGACAGGTGAACACTGAAGCTTTCTTT
D: .
J: TRBJ1-1
V: TRBV5-1

CDR3: CASSSGTSEQYF
DNA: TGTGCCAGCAGCTCGGGGACTAGCGAGCAGTACTTC
D: TRBD2
J: TRBJ2-7
V: TRBV5-6

CDR3: CASSRDTQRNTEAFF
DNA: TGTGCCAGCAGCCGGGACACCCAACGGAACACTGAAGCTTTCTTT
D: .
J: TRBJ1-1
V: TRBV7-8

CDR3: CASSLLKGAANTEAFF
DNA: TGTGCCAGCAGCCTCCTGAAGGGGGCCGCGAACACTGAAGCTTTCTTT
D: TRBD1
J: TRBJ1-1
V: TRBV5-4

CDR3: CASSRGANYGYTF
DNA: TGTGCCAGCAGTCGGGGTGCCAACTATGGCTACACCTTC
D: .
J: TRBJ1-2
V: TRBV6-4

CDR3: CASSGHEASGSKDYGYTF
DNA: TGTGCCAGCAGCGGACACGAGGCTTCGGGGAGTAAGGACTATGGCTACACCTTC
D: .
J: TRBJ1-2
V: TRBV9

CDR3: CASSHFSGTNTGELFF
DNA: TGTGCCAGCAGCCATTTTAGTGGGACTAACACCGGGGAGCTGTTTTTT
D: .
J: TRBJ2-2
V: TRBV14

CDR3: CANIPGGSSGANVLTF
DNA: TGCGCCAACATCCCGGGCGGGAGCTCTGGGGCCAACGTCCTGACTTTC
D: TRBD2
J: TRBJ2-6
V: TRBV5-1

CDR3: CASSQQGAVETQYF
DNA: TGTGCCAGCAGCCAACAGGGGGCTGTGGAGACCCAGTACTTC
D: TRBD1
J: TRBJ2-5
V: TRBV5-4